This T cell receptor (beta chain) is from a study of immune reconstitution after stem cell transplant in scleroderma. Judged by abundance, this clonotype is medium-sized (0.01 to 0.1%). Between the trimmed V and J ends, which lost 4 bases and 4 bases, there was a span of 17 bases. Looked up from germline, CDR1 is MNHEY and CDR2 is SMNVEV (reference sequence). This CDR3 is built from 16 residues. In TCRdb, the RT-PCR reads were re-called with MiXCR into one record per CDR3 protein. This table has some 2,000 distinct CDR3 sequences, around an eighth appearing once. This receptor was identified in a female donor with systemic sclerosis. The sample was acquired before or after autologous hematopoietic stem cell transplantation (not recorded which). The chain has TRBV27 and TRBJ1-5, with D possibly matching TRBD1 (6 bases). CDR3 in amino acids: CASSSRATGPNQPQHF. The CDR3 nucleotides read TGTGCCAGCAGTTCTCGGGCGACAGGTCCTAATCAGCCCCAGCATTTT.